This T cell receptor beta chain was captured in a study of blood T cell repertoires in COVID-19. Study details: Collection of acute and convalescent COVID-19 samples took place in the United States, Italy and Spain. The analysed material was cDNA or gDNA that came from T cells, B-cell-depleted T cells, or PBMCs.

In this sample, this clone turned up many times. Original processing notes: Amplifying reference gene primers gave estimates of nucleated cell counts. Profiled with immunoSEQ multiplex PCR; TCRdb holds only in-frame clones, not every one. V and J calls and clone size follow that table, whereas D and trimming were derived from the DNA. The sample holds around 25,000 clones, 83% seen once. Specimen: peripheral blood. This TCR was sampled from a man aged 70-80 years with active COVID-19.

CDR3 sequence reads: CASGGQLNQPQHF. For the CDR3, the DNA is TGTGCCAGCGGGGGACAGCTCAATCAGCCCCAGCATTTT. J is TRBJ1-5 and V is TRBV9, with TRBD1 matching over 7 bases. V lost 7 bases and J lost 3; bases outside the gene matches: 4. CDR3 length: 13 amino acids. Germline-derived CDR1 and CDR2 are SGDLS and YYNGEE.